Each of the 21 T cell receptor beta chains below was sequenced from the same sample in a study of T cells in Graves' hyperthyroidism and ophthalmopathy. Amplification yielded TCR beta CDR3 regions, with RNA transcripts as the source. An initial round of RT-PCR targeting the TCR CDR3 relied on the HTBI primer set. TCRdb re-called the multiplex PCR reads with MiXCR, one entry per CDR3 protein. In the table there are hundreds of thousands of distinct CDR3 sequences, about 18% of which are singletons. The sample was blood. The receptors originated from a woman between 18 and 29 years old with Graves' hyperthyroidism.

This clonotype came up many times. The J gene is TRBJ2-7, the V gene TRBV7-3; 7 bases align to TRBD1. The germline V gene has CDR1 SGHTA and CDR2 FQGTGA. This CDR3 region has 15 residues. V lost 2 bases, J lost 3 bases, and 7 bases stayed unmatched. The CDR3, as DNA: TGTGCCAGCAGCTTACAAGGGGGCGATCACTACGAGCAGTACTTC. It specifies CASSLQGGDHYEQYF.

This clonotype was seen ten or more times. CDR3 sequence (DNA): TGTGCCAGCAGCGCCGATCTACGGGCGACAGGGTGGAATAACTATGGCTACACCTTC. It specifies CASSADLRATGWNNYGYTF. This sequence joins TRBV9 and TRBJ1-2; 7 positions match TRBD1. The CDR3 sequence is 19 residues long. Trimming removed 3 bases from V and 1 base from J; junction bases left unmatched: 18. CDR1 and CDR2 (germline): SGDLS, YYNGEE.

A note on this clonotype: A much larger clone differs from this one at a single base, so this may be a read error. Lacking the conserved final phenylalanine or tryptophan, this CDR3 likely reflects a read error. V usage is TRBV28 and J usage is TRBJ1-5; D is unclear. There are 17 residues in the CDR3. V lost 2 bases and J 2 bases, leaving 16 bases between the germline ends. The germline CDR1 and CDR2 sequences are MDHEN and SYDVKM. This CDR3 is CASSLSKAIRRNQPQHL. CDR3 DNA: TGTGCCAGCAGTTTAAGTAAGGCAATTCGACGCAATCAGCCCCAGCATCTT.

This clonotype was seen many times. J is TRBJ1-2 and V is TRBV9, with 7 bases aligning to TRBD1. Unmatched junction bases numbered 0, after V lost 0 bases and J lost 4 bases. Germline CDR1 is SGDLS and CDR2 is YYNGEE. CDR3 size: 13 residues. CDR3 amino acids: CASSVEGAYGYTF. CDR3 coding DNA: TGTGCCAGCAGCGTAGAGGGGGCCTATGGCTACACCTTC.

This clonotype was found many times. The gene calls are TRBV7-9 and TRBJ1-3; D is undetermined. From germline, CDR1 is SEHNR and CDR2 FQNEAQ (reference sequence). The CDR3 sequence is 11 residues long. The V gene lost 5 bases and the J gene lost 4 bases, with 3 bases spanning the gap. The CDR3 loop is CASSQGNTIYF. CDR3 in DNA: TGTGCCAGCAGCCAAGGAAACACCATATATTTT.

This clonotype was found many times. CDR3 sequence: CSASTGTGSNGYTF. In DNA, the CDR3 is TGCAGTGCAAGTACCGGGACAGGGAGTAATGGCTACACCTTC. The V call is TRBV20-1, the J call TRBJ1-2; the match to TRBD1 covers 9 bases. Germline CDR1 DFQATT, CDR2 SNEGSKA (reference sequence). The CDR3 totals 14 residues. V lost 6 bases to trimming and J lost 6 bases; unmatched junction nucleotides: 11.

This clonotype has a count of ten or more. This chain connects TRBV6-1 to TRBJ2-7; no reliable D call. Trimming left V 5 bases short and J 3 bases short, with 14 bases between. Germline V gene data show CDR1 as MNHNS and CDR2 as SASEGT. The CDR3 sequence is 14 residues long. The CDR3 reads CASSIGPLGYEQYF. DNA of the CDR3: TGTGCCAGCAGTATCGGACCCTTGGGCTACGAGCAGTACTTC.

The gene calls are TRBV11-2 and TRBJ1-1; D gene ambiguous. Between the trimmed V and J ends, which lost 1 base and 10 bases, there was a span of 13 bases. Germline CDR1 SGHAT, CDR2 FQNNGV. The CDR3 spans 13 residues. Here the CDR3 reads CASSLASTVGAFF. CDR3 coding DNA: TGTGCCAGCAGCTTAGCGTCGACGGTAGGAGCTTTCTTT. Full variable domain (outside the CDR3, taken from reference TRBV11-2 and TRBJ1-1): EAGVAQSPRYKIIEKRQSVAFWCNPISGHATLYWYQQILGQGPKLLIQFQNNGVVDDSQLPKDRFSAERLKGVDSTLKIQPAKLEDSAVYLCASSLASTVGAFFGQGTRLTVV.

This clonotype has ten or more counts. The rearrangement uses TRBV3-1 and TRBJ2-5; TRBD2 agrees at 15 bases. In germline, CDR1 is LGHDT, CDR2 YNNKEL (reference sequence). The CDR3 runs to 18 residues. V gave up 0 bases and J gave up 5 bases; unmatched junction bases: 7. The CDR3 protein is CASSQDGTSGGRGETQYF. In nucleotides, the CDR3 is TGTGCCAGCAGCCAAGATGGGACTAGCGGGGGGCGAGGGGAGACCCAGTACTTC.

Many counts were recorded for this clonotype. In DNA form, the CDR3 reads TGTGCCACCAGCCTAACTACTTGGACCCGGTGGTACGAGCAGTACTTC. Translating gives CATSLTTWTRWYEQYF. This chain links TRBV15 with TRBJ2-7, with D hard to call. This CDR3 is built from 16 residues. Germline V lookup: CDR1 LNHNV, CDR2 YYDKDF (reference sequence). Between the trimmed V and J ends, which lost 5 bases and 4 bases, there was a span of 21 bases.

In the case of this clonotype: A read error may account for a junction end that differs from germline. The genes are TRBV28 and TRBJ2-7; TRBD1 matches 7 bases. Germline CDR1 and CDR2: MDHEN and SYDVKM. This CDR3 contains 14 residues. CDR3: CACSFGTASYEQYF. The CDR3 DNA reads as TGTGCCTGCAGTTTCGGGACAGCTTCCTACGAGCAGTACTTC.

V usage is TRBV28 and J usage is TRBJ2-5; tentatively, D is TRBD2 (6 bases). Germline lookup yields CDR1 MDHEN and CDR2 SYDVKM. Between the trimmed V and J ends, which lost 7 bases and 2 bases, there was a span of 14 bases. The CDR3 sequence is 14 residues long. CDR3 nucleotide sequence: TGTGCCAGCATCCATGCTAGCGATCAAGAGACCCAGTACTTC. Residues: CASIHASDQETQYF.

This clonotype was observed at least ten times. The chain uses TRBV6-5 and TRBJ1-2; 10 bases are shared with TRBD1. V gave up 2 bases and J gave up 0 bases; unmatched junction bases: 6. CDR1 and CDR2 from the germline V gene are MNHEY and SVGAGI. The CDR3 contains 17 residues. CDR3 residues: CASSYTGTGAANYGYTF. The CDR3 DNA sequence: TGTGCCAGCAGTTACACCGGGACAGGGGCGGCTAACTATGGCTACACCTTC.

This chain connects TRBV5-1 to TRBJ2-7; D perhaps matches TRBD1 (5 bases). Per germline, CDR1 SGHRS and CDR2 YFSETQ. Trimming stripped 0 bases from V and 2 bases from J, with 15 bases between. CDR3 length: 16 residues. Here the CDR3 DNA reads TGCGCCAGCAGCTTGGCCTCGACAGCCGTCACCTACGAGCAGTACTTC. Protein product: CASSLASTAVTYEQYF.

Of note for this clonotype: The junction does not match germline at one end; this may be a read error. This chain uses TRBV12-3 or TRBV12-4 with TRBJ2-2; a possible D gene is TRBD2 (5 bases). The CDR3 covers 14 residues. The chain's CDR3 is CASWGILGTGDLFF. The CDR3 nucleotides read TGTGCCAGTTGGGGAATCCTAGGCACCGGGGATCTGTTTTTT.

The chain recombines TRBV12-3 or TRBV12-4 with TRBJ1-1; D is possibly TRBD1 (6 bases). This CDR3 has 15 amino acids. With 6 bases removed from V and 3 bases from J, the gap between germline ends came to 17 bases. The DNA for the CDR3 is TGTGCCAGCAGGTCCGACAGGACCATAGACACTGAAGCTTTCTTT. Protein sequence: CASRSDRTIDTEAFF.

This clonotype was seen ten or more times. The rearrangement joins TRBV6-5 to TRBJ1-2, with TRBD1 matching over 8 bases. CDR3 size: 14 residues. After removal of 4 bases from V and 2 bases from J, the junction contained 3 bases not matched to a gene. Germline CDR1 is MNHEY and CDR2 is SVGAGI. DNA of the CDR3: TGTGCCAGCAGTTTGGACAGGGCGAACTATGGCTACACCTTC. Translating it yields CASSLDRANYGYTF.

V usage is TRBV6-5 and J usage is TRBJ1-1, with D unresolved. The CDR3 runs to 16 residues. The V end lost 0 bases, the J end lost 1 base, and 12 bases lay between the germline ends. Looked up from germline, CDR1 is MNHEY and CDR2 is SVGAGI. The CDR3 DNA reads as TGTGCCAGCAGTTACTCGAAGGTCAGCGGGAACACTGAAGCTTTCTTT. Its translation: CASSYSKVSGNTEAFF.

The gene calls are TRBV6-1 and TRBJ1-2, with 11 bases that match TRBD1. With 6 bases clipped from V and 3 bases from J, the junction kept 9 bases outside the gene matches. The CDR3 sequence is 16 residues long. Germline lookup yields CDR1 MNHNS and CDR2 SASEGT. Here the CDR3 DNA reads TGTGCCAGCAGCACCGGGACAGGGGGAAGGGACTATGGCTACACCTTC. Its protein product is CASSTGTGGRDYGYTF.

This clonotype was counted at least ten times. This chain uses TRBV30 with TRBJ1-2; D is possibly TRBD1 (6 bases). The CDR3 consists of 16 residues. CDR1 and CDR2 from the germline V gene are GTSNPN and SVGIG (reference sequence). V lost 0 bases to trimming and J lost 4 bases, with 18 bases between them. CDR3 amino acids: CAWSVRRGLRLYGYTF. The DNA for the CDR3 is TGTGCCTGGAGTGTACGCAGGGGCCTCCGTCTCTATGGCTACACCTTC.

As to this clonotype: A read error may explain this, as a much larger clone is one base away. V and J are TRBV28 and TRBJ2-7, with 7 bases identical to TRBD1. This CDR3 is 12 amino acids long. Germline CDR1 and CDR2: MDHEN and SYDVKM. The J segment lost 6 bases and the V segment lost 6 bases, leaving 5 bases of the junction unmatched. This chain's CDR3 is CASRLQGLEQYV. The CDR3 DNA reads TGTGCCAGCAGGTTACAGGGGCTCGAGCAGTACGTC.